What follows are 19 T cell receptor beta chains derived from one specimen sequenced in a study of blood T cells in healthy people across ages. The authors ran a second PCR of about 7 to 11 cycles using a sample-barcoded 5' primer and a J-beta primer mix. TCRdb analysed the 5' RACE reads with MiXCR anew, one entry per CDR3 protein. The repertoire holds approximately 730,000 distinct CDR3 sequences, with roughly 50% as singletons. Sequences were obtained from blood. These receptors were taken from a man older than 75 in good health.

The rearrangement uses TRBV20-1 and TRBJ2-1, with unresolved D. Per the germline V gene, CDR1 is DFQATT and CDR2 is SNEGSKA (reference sequence). Between the trimmed V and J ends, which lost 0 bases and 10 bases, there was a span of 7 bases. The CDR3 contains 11 residues. CDR3 bases: TGCAGTGCTAGAGATCACGGAGAGCAGTTCTTC. Amino acids: CSARDHGEQFF.

This clonotype was observed at least ten times. This chain connects TRBV7-2 to TRBJ2-7; D is undetermined. Trimming took 2 bases from V and 1 from J, leaving 6 bases between them. This CDR3 is built from 13 residues. Germline lookup yields CDR1 SGHTA and CDR2 FQGNSA. The CDR3 loop is CASSLTNSYEQYF. DNA for the CDR3: TGTGCCAGCAGCTTAACTAATTCCTACGAGCAGTACTTC.

This clonotype was counted only a few times. The gene calls are TRBV3-1 and TRBJ1-1; D unresolved. The length of the CDR3 is 13 residues. V shed 4 bases and J shed 4 bases, with 10 bases lying between them. The germline V gene encodes CDR1 LGHDT and CDR2 YNNKEL (reference sequence). CDR3 coding DNA: TGTGCCAGCAGCCGTTCATCCCCCACTGAAGCTTTCTTT. This sequence encodes CASSRSSPTEAFF.

This clonotype has just a few counts. This chain links TRBV10-3 with TRBJ2-1; either TRBD1 or TRBD2 may fit D (5 bases each). This CDR3 has 16 amino acids. The germline CDR1 and CDR2 sequences are ENHRY and SYGVKD. Trimming cost V 4 bases and J 1 base, with 14 bases left between them. CDR3 in amino acids: CAISARGEESYNEQFF. CDR3 nucleotides: TGTGCCATCAGTGCGAGGGGAGAGGAGTCCTACAATGAGCAGTTCTTC.

This clonotype was seen more than once but under ten times. CDR3 region: CASSPGGLYEQYF. The CDR3 DNA is TGTGCCAGCAGCCCCGGGGGCCTCTACGAGCAGTACTTC. The rearrangement links TRBV7-2 to TRBJ2-7; perhaps D is TRBD1 or TRBD2 (6 bases each). Germline V gene data show CDR1 as SGHTA and CDR2 as FQGNSA. Trimming cost V 5 bases and J 3 bases, with 11 bases left between them. The length of the CDR3 is 13 residues.

This chain connects TRBV18 to TRBJ2-1, with 8 nucleotides matching TRBD1. The V and J ends lost 1 base and 8 bases, in that order; junction bases with no gene match: 4. Germline lookup yields CDR1 KGHSH and CDR2 LQKENI. CDR3 length: 14 residues. Here the CDR3 DNA reads TGTGCCAGCTCACCACTGACAGGGGCCGATGAGCAGTTCTTC. This encodes CASSPLTGADEQFF. Supplemented by reference TRBV18 and TRBJ2-1, the full variable domain reads NAGVMQNPRHLVRRRGQEARLRCSPMKGHSHVYWYRQLPEEGLKFMVYLQKENIIDESGMPKERFSAEFPKEGPSILRIQQVVRGDSAAYFCASSPLTGADEQFFGPGTRLTVL.

This clonotype has a handful of counts. V usage is TRBV6-1 and J usage is TRBJ1-5; D not certain. The CDR3 totals 15 residues. With 3 bases removed from V and 3 bases from J, the gap between germline ends came to 12 bases. Germline V gene data show CDR1 as MNHNS and CDR2 as SASEGT. This chain's CDR3 is CASSDVHLDNQPQHF. CDR3 nucleotides: TGTGCCAGCAGTGATGTACACCTCGACAATCAGCCCCAGCATTTT.

Notes on this clonotype: One end of the junction does not line up with germline, which may come from a read error. CDR3 DNA: TGCAGTGCCGCTCGATCCCAGGGAACTAATGAGAAACTGTTTTTT. The encoded protein is CSAARSQGTNEKLFF. The V and J genes are TRBV20-1 and TRBJ1-4, with D perhaps TRBD1 (5 bases). CDR1 is DFQATT and CDR2 is SNEGSKA in the germline V gene (reference sequence). The CDR3 consists of 15 residues.

This clonotype was counted once. A much larger clone differs from this one at a single base, so this may be a read error. The rearrangement joins TRBV20-1 to TRBJ2-5, with D perhaps matching TRBD2 (7 bases). V gave up 0 bases and J gave up 5 bases, with 28 bases separating them. CDR3 length equals 19 residues. CDR1 is DFQATT and CDR2 is SNEGSKA in the germline V gene (reference sequence). The CDR3: CSARDLKGGGLLRGETQYF. Written as DNA, the CDR3 is TGCAGTGCTAGAGATCTAAAGGGAGGGGGACTACTAAGAGGGGAGACCCAGTACTTC.

The CDR3 protein is CASSARDRGKETQYF. The CDR3 nucleotides are TGTGCCAGCAGTGCTCGGGACAGGGGTAAAGAGACCCAGTACTTC. The V call is TRBV6-1, the J call TRBJ2-5; 10 positions agree with TRBD1. V lost 4 bases to trimming and J lost 3 bases; unmatched junction nucleotides: 5. Germline loops: CDR1 MNHNS, CDR2 SASEGT. This CDR3 spans 15 amino acids.

The gene calls are TRBV20-1 and TRBJ2-1, with 11 bases aligning to TRBD2. Germline CDR1 reads DFQATT; CDR2 reads SNEGSKA (reference sequence). The CDR3 contains 14 residues. The V gene end was trimmed by 2 bases and the J gene end by 7 bases; junction bases not matched to a gene: 4. CDR3 residues: CSARRGLAENEQFF. The CDR3 bases are TGCAGTGCTAGAAGGGGACTAGCGGAAAATGAGCAGTTCTTC.

There are a few counts of this clonotype. The chain uses TRBV7-2 and TRBJ1-2; D ambiguous. CDR1 and CDR2 (germline): SGHTA, FQGNSA. V lost 4 bases, J lost 2 bases, and 14 bases lay in between. The CDR3 consists of 15 residues. CDR3 bases: TGTGCCAGCAGCTCCACCGCGAGCGGGAACTATGGCTACACCTTC. It encodes CASSSTASGNYGYTF.

The V and J genes are TRBV4-2 and TRBJ2-1; 11 bases fit TRBD2. Trimming cost V 0 bases and J 5 bases; bases outside gene matches: 6. This CDR3 has 17 residues. CDR1 is LGHNA and CDR2 is YNFKEQ in the germline V gene. This CDR3 is CASSQEQASGRHNEQFF. CDR3 sequence (DNA): TGTGCCAGCAGCCAAGAGCAAGCTAGCGGGAGGCACAATGAGCAGTTCTTC.

This clonotype came up many times. The chain employs TRBV6-6 and TRBJ1-4; D ambiguous. Germline-derived CDR1 and CDR2 are MNHNY and SVGAGI (reference sequence). The V gene lost 2 bases and the J gene lost 7 bases, with 2 bases spanning the gap. This CDR3 is 11 amino acids long. CDR3: CASSYLEKLFF. The DNA for the CDR3 is TGTGCCAGCAGTTACCTTGAAAAACTGTTTTTT.

V is TRBV27 and J is TRBJ1-1, with TRBD1 identical over 9 bases. The CDR3 runs to 14 residues. Trimming took 5 bases from V and 4 from J; bases not matched to a gene: 5. The germline CDR1 and CDR2 sequences are MNHEY and SMNVEV (reference sequence). The CDR3 DNA reads as TGTGCCAGCAGTGCACAGGGGGCGCCCACTGAAGCTTTCTTT. The encoded protein is CASSAQGAPTEAFF.

V and J are TRBV20-1 and TRBJ1-2; possible D gene TRBD1, 6 bases. Germline V gives CDR1 DFQATT, CDR2 SNEGSKA (reference sequence). The CDR3 loop spans 17 amino acids. V dropped 0 bases and J dropped 5 bases, with 22 bases sitting between them. The CDR3 DNA reads TGCAGTGCTAGAGATGGGGGCCCGCCAGGGTCAGGATATGGCTACACCTTC. This sequence encodes CSARDGGPPGSGYGYTF.

The chain joins TRBV6-4 to TRBJ2-3; 11 nucleotides match TRBD2. Germline CDR1 and CDR2: MRHNA and SNTAGT. V lost 4 bases and J lost 2; bases outside the gene matches: 8. This CDR3 region has 17 residues. The CDR3 sequence is CASSGGTTSGDTDTQYF. The CDR3 DNA reads as TGTGCCAGCAGTGGGGGTACGACTAGCGGGGACACAGATACGCAGTATTTT.

CDR3 DNA sequence: TGTGCCATCAGTGAGTCGGTACTAGCGGGAGCGCGGGAGCAGTACTTC. Protein product: CAISESVLAGAREQYF. The chain links TRBV10-3 to TRBJ2-7, with 11 bases lining up with TRBD2. CDR1 and CDR2 (germline): ENHRY, SYGVKD. CDR3 length equals 16 residues. Trimming cost V 0 bases and J 7 bases; bases outside gene matches: 8.

V gene TRBV12-3 or TRBV12-4 combines with J gene TRBJ2-7; no firm D call. V lost 3 bases to trimming and J lost 1 base, with 10 bases between them. The CDR3 consists of 14 residues. This CDR3 reads CASSLELVSYEQYF. The CDR3 coding sequence is TGTGCCAGCAGTTTGGAATTAGTTTCCTACGAGCAGTACTTC.